The present entry profiles one T cell receptor (beta chain) with its context. What it binds is unknown. This specimen comes from a study of identical twins. Study findings and constraints: Memory repertoires lacked the insertion deficit that abundant cord blood beta clonotypes showed. Rather than following the same donors, the conclusions depended on cross-sectional statistical analysis.

The CDR3 runs to 14 residues. Germline CDR1 and CDR2: SEHNR and FQNEAQ (reference sequence). Trimming removed 1 base at V and 0 bases at J, with 4 bases between. Template switching supplied a universal primer site; unique molecular identifiers were carried on the cDNA. Via MiXCR, TCRdb re-called the 5' RACE reads, giving one row per CDR3 protein. The sample shows approximately 220,000 distinct CDR3 sequences, around 10% of them seen only once. This chain uses TRBV7-9 with TRBJ1-5; no reliable D call. This clonotype was obtained from a young woman in good health. Specimen: memory (CD45RO+) T cells sorted from blood. The CDR3 spells CASSLGNSNQPQHF. CDR3 DNA: TGTGCCAGCAGCTTAGGCAATAGCAATCAGCCCCAGCATTTT.